The T cell receptor beta chain described here comes from a study of response to subunit inactivated influenza vaccine. General study results and limits: The authors put forward the suggestion that each seasonal influenza vaccination may bring in only a limited number of new T cells.

TCRdb analysed the RT-PCR reads with MiXCR anew, one entry per CDR3 protein. The profile covers 500,000 to 600,000 distinct CDR3 sequences, with over 10% appearing a single time and around 14% taken by the ten largest. As for this clonotype: The antigen is unknown.

Germline V gene lookup returns CDR1 LNHNV and CDR2 YYDKDF (reference sequence). With V trimmed by 2 bases and J by 8 bases, 4 bases remained unmatched. The CDR3 is 14 amino acids. This TCR was recovered from a man aged 45 to 65 who received an inactivated influenza vaccine. The rearrangement uses TRBV15 and TRBJ2-1; TRBD2 matches 9 bases. The input for sequencing was PBMCs from blood, taken about 40 days after vaccination. CDR3 coding DNA: TGTGCCACCAGCAGAATACGACTAGCGGATGAGCAGTTCTTC. Its protein product is CATSRIRLADEQFF.